This T cell receptor beta chain was identified during a study of early T cells in non-severe SARS-CoV-2 infection. About the study: Sequencing input comprised bulk RNA from unsorted whole blood; chain pairing was not available. Study-wide points: Missing private and CD4 specificities, VDJdb matching favored anti-spike CD8 responses.

Unique molecular identifiers tagged individual cDNA molecules. TCRdb passed the 5' RACE reads through MiXCR, listing each CDR3 protein once. The sample lists roughly 24,000 distinct CDR3 sequences, about 3.7% seen once, with around 5.6% in the top ten. The germline V gene has CDR1 KGHDR and CDR2 SFDVKD. Trimming removed 12 bases from V and 2 bases from J, with 13 bases in between. The CDR3 length is 13 residues. The sample holds many counts of this clonotype. What it recognizes is unknown. The specimen sequenced was whole blood. This rearrangement joins TRBV24-1 to TRBJ2-1, with D possibly being TRBD2 (5 bases). The sequence was collected from an adult who was a healthcare worker with PCR-confirmed SARS-CoV-2 infection or an uninfected control (not recorded which). The CDR3 is CAAGVGPYNEQFF. Written as DNA, the CDR3 is TGTGCCGCGGGTGTAGGGCCCTACAATGAGCAGTTCTTC.